The 20 T cell receptor beta chains below all came from one sample that was sequenced in a study of blood T cells in healthy people across ages. Together with a sample-barcoded 5' primer, a J-beta primer mix was included in a second PCR lasting about 6 to 11 cycles. TCRdb re-derived calls from the 5' RACE reads in MiXCR, one entry per CDR3 protein. The table records about 800,000 distinct CDR3 sequences, more than 45% of them present only once. The sample consisted of blood. The receptors come from a man under 40 in good health.

This clonotype was detected only a few times. This chain connects TRBV15 to TRBJ1-2; no reliable D call. The CDR3 length is 13 residues. The V gene's germline CDR1 is LNHNV and CDR2 YYDKDF (reference sequence). V gave up 2 bases and J gave up 8 bases, with 12 bases separating them. As DNA, the CDR3 is TGTGCCACCAGCAGACAGGACGGGTTCGGCTACACCTTC. Translation: CATSRQDGFGYTF. Supplemented by reference TRBV15 and TRBJ1-2, the full variable domain reads DAMVIQNPRYQVTQFGKPVTLSCSQTLNHNVMYWYQQKSSQAPKLLFHYYDKDFNNEADTPDNFQSRRPNTSFCFLDIRSPGLGDTAMYLCATSRQDGFGYTFGSGTRLTVV.

The chain joins TRBV18 to TRBJ2-3; D is unresolved. V was clipped by 2 bases and J by 1 base, with 7 bases between them. The CDR3 is made up of 14 amino acids. Germline V gene lookup returns CDR1 KGHSH and CDR2 LQKENI. The DNA of the CDR3 is TGTGCCAGCTCACCAAGGGCGGGCACAGATACGCAGTATTTT. This translates into CASSPRAGTDTQYF.

The chain is built from TRBV20-1 and TRBJ2-7; 8 bases map to TRBD2. CDR3 length: 16 residues. J lost 3 bases, V lost 3 bases, and 13 bases had no gene match. Germline V gene lookup returns CDR1 DFQATT and CDR2 SNEGSKA (reference sequence). The CDR3 nucleotides read TGCAGTGCTAGTGGCCTTCACCCGGGAGGGTTCTACGAGCAGTACTTC. Encoded protein: CSASGLHPGGFYEQYF.

This sequence joins TRBV3-1 and TRBJ2-3; D may be TRBD2 (5 bases). Per the germline V gene, CDR1 is LGHDT and CDR2 is YNNKEL (reference sequence). CDR3 length equals 13 residues. The V end was cut by 7 bases, the J end by 2 bases, with 10 bases between. The CDR3 region is CASTQEATDTQYF. The CDR3 coding sequence is TGTGCCAGCACGCAGGAGGCCACAGATACGCAGTATTTT.

This clonotype has only a few counts. This chain connects TRBV29-1 to TRBJ1-2; D remains ambiguous. This CDR3 comprises 11 residues. Germline V CDR1 and CDR2: SQVTM, ANQGSEA. V was cut by 4 bases and J by 6 bases, with 9 bases left in between. The CDR3, as DNA: TGCAGCGTTGGGGCAGTAGATGGCTACACCTTC. Amino acid sequence: CSVGAVDGYTF. The full variable domain, rest sourced from reference TRBV29-1 and TRBJ1-2, is SAVISQKPSRDICQRGTSLTIQCQVDSQVTMMFWYRQQPGQSLTLIATANQGSEATYESGFVIDKFPISRPNLTFSTLTVSNMSPEDSSIYLCSVGAVDGYTFGSGTRLTVV.

The chain uses TRBV20-1 and TRBJ2-7, with D perhaps TRBD2 (6 bases). CDR3 size: 14 residues. Germline V gives CDR1 DFQATT, CDR2 SNEGSKA (reference sequence). The ends were cut back, 3 bases at V and 7 bases at J, with 19 bases in the middle. CDR3 region: CSASEAGSFDEQYF. The DNA for the CDR3 is TGCAGTGCTAGTGAGGCGGGGAGCTTCGATGAGCAGTACTTC.

CDR3 amino acids: CAISDRNRAQETQYF. In DNA, the CDR3 is TGTGCCATCAGTGACCGGAACAGGGCTCAAGAGACCCAGTACTTC. V gene TRBV10-3 combines with J gene TRBJ2-5, with TRBD1 as a possible D gene (6 bases). Germline V lookup: CDR1 ENHRY, CDR2 SYGVKD. This CDR3 spans 15 amino acids. V lost 3 bases, J lost 2 bases, and 13 bases lay in between.

The gene calls are TRBV5-6 and TRBJ1-2; a weak D match, TRBD1 (5 bases). V lost 5 bases, J lost 6 bases, and 17 bases lay in between. The CDR3 covers 14 residues. Per germline, CDR1 SGHDT and CDR2 YYEEEE. The CDR3 is CASRGRGLWNGYTF. Written as DNA, the CDR3 is TGTGCCAGCAGGGGACGTGGTCTCTGGAATGGCTACACCTTC.

The V call is TRBV10-3, the J call TRBJ2-6, with D hard to call. V was cut by 3 bases and J by 0 bases, with 9 bases left in between. The CDR3 spans 16 residues. Germline-derived CDR1 and CDR2 are ENHRY and SYGVKD. In nucleotides, the CDR3 is TGTGCCATCAGTGAACGGAGCATCTCTGGGGCCAACGTCCTGACTTTC. It specifies CAISERSISGANVLTF.

Note on this clonotype: A much larger clone lies one base from this, so it may be a read error. The CDR3 reads CASSGAGLVNEQYF. In DNA form, the CDR3 reads TGTGCCAGCAGCGGGGCAGGGTTAGTCAATGAGCAGTACTTC. The chain recombines TRBV9 with TRBJ2-5, with D perhaps matching TRBD1 (5 bases). Per germline, CDR1 SGDLS and CDR2 YYNGEE. The length of the CDR3 is 14 residues. V was clipped by 3 bases and J by 11 bases, with 20 bases between them.

The J gene is TRBJ2-4, the V gene TRBV28; weak D call: TRBD2 (6 bases). The last part of the DNA fits TRBJ2-7 better; the J call may be wrong. The length of the CDR3 is 14 residues. From germline, CDR1 is MDHEN and CDR2 SYDVKM. This CDR3 is CASREPGRAGEQYF. CDR3 nucleotide sequence: TGTGCCAGCAGAGAACCGGGACGAGCGGGCGAGCAGTACTTC.

The chain is built from TRBV5-1 and TRBJ2-1, with 7 bases lining up with TRBD2. Trimming took 2 bases from V and 7 from J; bases not matched to a gene: 15. This CDR3 has 17 amino acids. Germline V CDR1 and CDR2: SGHRS, YFSETQ. This chain's CDR3 is CASSLAPSGRAGNEQFF. The CDR3 bases are TGCGCCAGCAGCTTAGCCCCTAGCGGCCGGGCGGGAAATGAGCAGTTCTTC.

The J gene is TRBJ2-3, the V gene TRBV6-2 or TRBV6-3; 7 bases map to TRBD2. CDR3 length: 15 residues. The V gene's germline CDR1 is MNHEY and CDR2 SVGEGT. Losses at the gene ends were 5 bases for V and 4 bases for J; bases not matched to a gene: 9. CDR3 DNA: TGTGCCAGCAGTGACCTGACTAGCTTTGCAGATACGCAGTATTTT. Its translation: CASSDLTSFADTQYF.

J is TRBJ1-2 and V is TRBV7-9; D remains unclear. CDR1 SEHNR and CDR2 FQNEAQ come from the germline V gene (reference sequence). V gave up 5 bases and J gave up 5 bases, with 15 bases separating them. CDR3 length equals 14 residues. CDR3 sequence (DNA): TGTGCCAGCAGCGCCGTAGCCGTTTCATATGGCTACACCTTC. Translated, it gives CASSAVAVSYGYTF.

The rearrangement uses TRBV3-1 and TRBJ2-3; TRBD2 aligns across 8 bases. V trimming: 6 bases; J trimming: 5 bases; junction bases outside the gene matches: 7. From germline, CDR1 is LGHDT and CDR2 YNNKEL (reference sequence). This CDR3 has 14 residues. The CDR3 region is CASSRRGGEDTQYF. Written as DNA, the CDR3 is TGTGCCAGCAGTCGCCGGGGGGGGGAAGATACGCAGTATTTT.

The chain combines TRBV18 with TRBJ1-2; D not certain. The CDR3 consists of 13 residues. Per germline, CDR1 KGHSH and CDR2 LQKENI. V shed 0 bases and J shed 6 bases, with 8 bases lying between them. DNA for the CDR3: TGTGCCAGCTCACCACCAGAACGGCATGGCTACACCTTC. Its translation is CASSPPERHGYTF.

The chain is built from TRBV4-2 and TRBJ2-3; 9 bases agree with TRBD2. The CDR3 contains 16 residues. Per the germline V gene, CDR1 is LGHNA and CDR2 is YNFKEQ. Unmatched junction bases numbered 9, after V lost 1 base and J lost 7 bases. The DNA for the CDR3 is TGTGCCAGCAGCCAAGTCGGAGGCGGGAGGGCCCATACGCAGTATTTT. It yields the protein CASSQVGGGRAHTQYF.

This clonotype was picked up many times. V is TRBV29-1 and J is TRBJ1-4; D uncertain. From germline, CDR1 is SQVTM and CDR2 ANQGSEA. Trimming shortened V by 4 bases and J by 4 bases, and 7 bases separated the two germline ends. The CDR3 loop spans 12 amino acids. CDR3 in amino acids: CSVGSRNEKLFF. Here the CDR3 DNA reads TGCAGCGTTGGATCACGTAATGAAAAACTGTTTTTT.

The rearrangement uses TRBV20-1 and TRBJ1-5, with no clear D. This CDR3 is 14 amino acids long. V lost 1 base and J lost 5, with 12 bases in between. The germline V gene encodes CDR1 DFQATT and CDR2 SNEGSKA (reference sequence). Written as DNA, the CDR3 is TGCAGTGCTAGAGGAACGGGTCCACATCAGCCCCAGCATTTT. As protein: CSARGTGPHQPQHF.

The gene calls are TRBV7-2 and TRBJ2-3; a possible D gene is TRBD1 (6 bases). V lost 5 bases to trimming and J lost 1 base, with 13 bases between them. Germline V gene data show CDR1 as SGHTA and CDR2 as FQGNSA. This CDR3 region has 15 residues. The CDR3 nucleotides are TGTGCCAGCAGCCGACAGGCATCGGGCACAGATACGCAGTATTTT. Its protein is CASSRQASGTDTQYF.